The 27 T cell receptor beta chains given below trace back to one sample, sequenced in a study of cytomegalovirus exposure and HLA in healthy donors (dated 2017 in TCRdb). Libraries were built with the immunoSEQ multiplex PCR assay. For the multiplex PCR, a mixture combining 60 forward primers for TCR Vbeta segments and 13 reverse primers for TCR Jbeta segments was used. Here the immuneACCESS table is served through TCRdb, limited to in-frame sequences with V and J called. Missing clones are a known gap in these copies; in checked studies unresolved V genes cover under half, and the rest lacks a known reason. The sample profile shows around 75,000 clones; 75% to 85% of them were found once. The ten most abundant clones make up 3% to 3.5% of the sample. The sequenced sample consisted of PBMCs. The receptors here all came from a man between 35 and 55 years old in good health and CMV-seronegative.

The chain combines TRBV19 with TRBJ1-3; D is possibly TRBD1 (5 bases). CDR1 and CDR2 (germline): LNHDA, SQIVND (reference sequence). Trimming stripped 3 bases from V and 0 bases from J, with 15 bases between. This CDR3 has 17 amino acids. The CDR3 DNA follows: TGTGCCAGTAGTATTTTTCGGTTGGGGCTCTCTGGAAACACCATATATTTT. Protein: CASSIFRLGLSGNTIYF.

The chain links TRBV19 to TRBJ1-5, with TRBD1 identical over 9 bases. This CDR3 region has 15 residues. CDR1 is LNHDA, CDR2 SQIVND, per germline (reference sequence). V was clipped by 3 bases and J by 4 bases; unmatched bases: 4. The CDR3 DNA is TGTGCCAGTAGTATCGGACAGGGGAATAATCAGCCCCAGCATTTT. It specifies CASSIGQGNNQPQHF.

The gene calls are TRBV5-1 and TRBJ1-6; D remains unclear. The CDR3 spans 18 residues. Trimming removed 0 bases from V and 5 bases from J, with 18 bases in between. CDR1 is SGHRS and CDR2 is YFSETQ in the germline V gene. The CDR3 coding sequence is TGCGCCAGCAGCTTGGCCCCATTTAACCCGGTCAATAATTCACCCCTCCACTTT. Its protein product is CASSLAPFNPVNNSPLHF.

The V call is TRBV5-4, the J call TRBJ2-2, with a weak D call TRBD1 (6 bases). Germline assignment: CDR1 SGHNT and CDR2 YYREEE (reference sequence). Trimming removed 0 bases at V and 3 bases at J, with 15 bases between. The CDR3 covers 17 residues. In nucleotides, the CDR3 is TGTGCCAGCAGCTTGGGGGGCAGGGGCTGGGACACCGGGGAGCTGTTTTTT. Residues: CASSLGGRGWDTGELFF.

CDR3 region: CASSLQGGDEKLFF. The CDR3 DNA reads as TGTGCCAGCAGTTTACAGGGGGGAGATGAAAAACTGTTTTTT. This chain uses TRBV27 with TRBJ1-4; 7 bases line up with TRBD1. V lost 2 bases to trimming and J lost 6 bases; unmatched junction nucleotides: 3. The CDR3 is made up of 14 amino acids. CDR1 is MNHEY and CDR2 is SMNVEV in the germline V gene (reference sequence).

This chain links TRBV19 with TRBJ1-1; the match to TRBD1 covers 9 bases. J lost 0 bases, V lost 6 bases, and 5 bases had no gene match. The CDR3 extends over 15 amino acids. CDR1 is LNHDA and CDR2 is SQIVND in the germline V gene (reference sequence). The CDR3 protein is CASRPDRGMNTEAFF. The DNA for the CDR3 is TGTGCCAGTAGACCCGACAGGGGGATGAACACTGAAGCTTTCTTT.

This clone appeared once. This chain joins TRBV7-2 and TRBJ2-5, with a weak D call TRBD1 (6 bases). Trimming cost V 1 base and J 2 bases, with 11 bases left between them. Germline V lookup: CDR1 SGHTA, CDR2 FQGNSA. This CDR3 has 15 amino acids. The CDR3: CASSLGGGPQETQYF. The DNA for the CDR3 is TGTGCCAGCAGCTTAGGTGGGGGCCCTCAAGAGACCCAGTACTTC.

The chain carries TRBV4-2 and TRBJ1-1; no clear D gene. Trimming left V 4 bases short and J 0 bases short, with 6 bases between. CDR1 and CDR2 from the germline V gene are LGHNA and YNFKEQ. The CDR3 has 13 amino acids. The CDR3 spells CASSPTLNTEAFF. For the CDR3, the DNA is TGTGCCAGCAGCCCGACATTGAACACTGAAGCTTTCTTT.

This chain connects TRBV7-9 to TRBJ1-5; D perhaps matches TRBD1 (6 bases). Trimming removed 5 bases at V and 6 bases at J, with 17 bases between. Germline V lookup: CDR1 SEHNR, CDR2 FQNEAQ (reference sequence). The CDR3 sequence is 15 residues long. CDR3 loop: CASSPPGGAAQPQHF. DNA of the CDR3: TGTGCCAGCAGCCCCCCCGGGGGGGCGGCTCAGCCCCAGCATTTT.

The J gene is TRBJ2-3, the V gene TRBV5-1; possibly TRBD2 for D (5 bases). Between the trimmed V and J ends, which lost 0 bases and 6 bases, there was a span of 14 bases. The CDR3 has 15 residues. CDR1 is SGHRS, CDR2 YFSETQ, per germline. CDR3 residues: CASSLAGLGVDTQYF. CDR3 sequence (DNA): TGCGCCAGCAGCTTGGCCGGACTCGGGGTTGATACGCAGTATTTT.

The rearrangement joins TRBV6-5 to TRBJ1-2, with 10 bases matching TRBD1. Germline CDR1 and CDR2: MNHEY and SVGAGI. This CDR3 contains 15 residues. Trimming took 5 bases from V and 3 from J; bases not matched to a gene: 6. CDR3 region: CASSPGTGADYGYTF. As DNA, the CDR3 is TGTGCCAGCAGTCCCGGGACAGGGGCCGACTATGGCTACACCTTC.

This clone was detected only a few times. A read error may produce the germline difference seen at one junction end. CDR3 coding DNA: TGTTCCAGCAGCCAAAAAACCATTAACAGGGTTGGTTTGGTGTACGAGCAGTACTTC. This gives the protein CSSSQKTINRVGLVYEQYF. The gene calls are TRBV7-9 and TRBJ2-7, with D maybe TRBD1 (6 bases). The length of the CDR3 is 19 residues. CDR1 and CDR2 from the germline V gene are SEHNR and FQNEAQ (reference sequence).

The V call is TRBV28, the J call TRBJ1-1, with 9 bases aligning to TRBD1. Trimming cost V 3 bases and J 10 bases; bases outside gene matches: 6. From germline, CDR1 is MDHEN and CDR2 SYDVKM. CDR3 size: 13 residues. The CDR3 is CASSLVTGGSAFF. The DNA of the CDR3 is TGTGCCAGCAGTTTGGTGACAGGGGGGTCAGCTTTCTTT. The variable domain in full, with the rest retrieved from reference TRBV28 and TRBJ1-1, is DVKVTQSSRYLVKRTGEKVFLECVQDMDHENMFWYRQDPGLGLRLIYFSYDVKMKEKGDIPEGYSVSREKKERFSLILESASTNQTSMYLCASSLVTGGSAFFGQGTRLTVV.

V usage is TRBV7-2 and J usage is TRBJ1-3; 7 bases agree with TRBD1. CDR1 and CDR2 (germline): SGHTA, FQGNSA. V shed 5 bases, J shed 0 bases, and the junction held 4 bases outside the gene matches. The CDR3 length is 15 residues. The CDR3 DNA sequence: TGTGCCAGCAGCCCCCAGGGGGTCTCTGGAAACACCATATATTTT. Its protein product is CASSPQGVSGNTIYF.

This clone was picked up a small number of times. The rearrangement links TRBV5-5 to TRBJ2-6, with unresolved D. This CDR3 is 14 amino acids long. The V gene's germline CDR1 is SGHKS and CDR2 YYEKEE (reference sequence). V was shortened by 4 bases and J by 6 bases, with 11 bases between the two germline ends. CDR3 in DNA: TGTGCCAGCAGCCCGAGTAATGAGGCCAACGTCCTGACTTTC. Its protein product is CASSPSNEANVLTF.

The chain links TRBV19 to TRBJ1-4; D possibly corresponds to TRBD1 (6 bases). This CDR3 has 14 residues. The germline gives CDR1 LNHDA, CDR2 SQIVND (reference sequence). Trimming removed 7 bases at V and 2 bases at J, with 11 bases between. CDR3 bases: TGTGCCAGTATAGGGGGGGCGACTAATGAAAAACTGTTTTTT. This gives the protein CASIGGATNEKLFF.

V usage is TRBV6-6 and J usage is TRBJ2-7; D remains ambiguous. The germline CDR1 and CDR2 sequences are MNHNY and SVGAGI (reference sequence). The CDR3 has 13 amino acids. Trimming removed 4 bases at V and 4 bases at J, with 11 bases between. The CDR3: CASSSTENYEQYF. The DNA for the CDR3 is TGTGCCAGCAGTTCCACAGAGAATTACGAGCAGTACTTC.

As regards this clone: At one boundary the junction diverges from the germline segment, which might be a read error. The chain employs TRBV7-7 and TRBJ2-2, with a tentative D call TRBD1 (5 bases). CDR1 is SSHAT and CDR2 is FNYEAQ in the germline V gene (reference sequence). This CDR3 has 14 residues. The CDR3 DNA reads TGTGCTAGCAGCTACAACCAGGGTTCCGGGGAGCTGTTTTTT. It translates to CASSYNQGSGELFF.

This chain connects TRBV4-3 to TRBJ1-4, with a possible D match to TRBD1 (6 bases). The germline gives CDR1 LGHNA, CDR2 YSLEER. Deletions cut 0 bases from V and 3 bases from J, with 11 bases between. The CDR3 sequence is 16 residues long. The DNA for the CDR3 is TGCGCCAGCAGCCAAGATCGGACAGCTTCTAATGAAAAACTGTTTTTT. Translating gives CASSQDRTASNEKLFF.

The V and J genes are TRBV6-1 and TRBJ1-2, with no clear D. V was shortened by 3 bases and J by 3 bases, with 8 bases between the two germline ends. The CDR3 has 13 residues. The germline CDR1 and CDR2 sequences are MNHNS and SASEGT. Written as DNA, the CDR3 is TGTGCCAGCAGTGAGGGCTGGCACTATGGCTACACCTTC. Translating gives CASSEGWHYGYTF.

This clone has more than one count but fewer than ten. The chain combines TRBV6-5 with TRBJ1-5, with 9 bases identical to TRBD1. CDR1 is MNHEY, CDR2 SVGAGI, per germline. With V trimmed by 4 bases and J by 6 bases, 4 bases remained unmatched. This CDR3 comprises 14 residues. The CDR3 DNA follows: TGTGCCAGCAGTTTCACAGGGGGCGGTCAGCCCCAGCATTTT. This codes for CASSFTGGGQPQHF.

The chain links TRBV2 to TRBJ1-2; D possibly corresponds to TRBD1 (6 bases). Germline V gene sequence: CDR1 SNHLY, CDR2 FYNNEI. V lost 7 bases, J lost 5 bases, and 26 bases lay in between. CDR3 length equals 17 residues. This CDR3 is CASIVGNTGILGYGYTF. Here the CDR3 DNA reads TGTGCCAGCATTGTTGGGAATACAGGGATTTTGGGGTATGGCTACACCTTC.

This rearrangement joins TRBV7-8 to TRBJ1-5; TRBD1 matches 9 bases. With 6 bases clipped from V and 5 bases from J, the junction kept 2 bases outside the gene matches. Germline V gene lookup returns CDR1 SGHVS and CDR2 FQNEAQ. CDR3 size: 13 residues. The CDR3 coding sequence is TGTGCCAGCAGGGGACAGGGCGATCAGCCCCAGCATTTT. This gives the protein CASRGQGDQPQHF.

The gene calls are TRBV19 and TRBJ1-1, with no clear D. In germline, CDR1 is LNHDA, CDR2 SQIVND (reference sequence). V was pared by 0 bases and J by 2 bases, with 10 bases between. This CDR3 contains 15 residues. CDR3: CASSIDLRLNTEAFF. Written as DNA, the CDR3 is TGTGCCAGTAGTATAGATCTCAGGTTAAACACTGAAGCTTTCTTT. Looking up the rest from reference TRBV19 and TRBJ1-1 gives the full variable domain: DGGITQSPKYLFRKEGQNVTLSCEQNLNHDAMYWYRQDPGQGLRLIYYSQIVNDFQKGDIAEGYSVSREKKESFPLTVTSAQKNPTAFYLCASSIDLRLNTEAFFGQGTRLTVV.

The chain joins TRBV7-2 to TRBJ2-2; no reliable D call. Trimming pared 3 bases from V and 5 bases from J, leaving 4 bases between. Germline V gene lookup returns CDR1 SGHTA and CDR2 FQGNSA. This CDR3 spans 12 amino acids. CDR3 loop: CASSFSTGELFF. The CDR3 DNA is TGTGCCAGCAGCTTCTCTACCGGGGAGCTGTTTTTT.

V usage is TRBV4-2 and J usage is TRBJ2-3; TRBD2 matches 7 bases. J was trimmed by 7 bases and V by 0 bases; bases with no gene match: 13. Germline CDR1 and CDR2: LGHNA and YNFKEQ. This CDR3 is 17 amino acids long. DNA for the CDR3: TGTGCCAGCAGCCAAGATCTGGGAGCGGGGCCTTTTAATACGCAGTATTTT. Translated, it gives CASSQDLGAGPFNTQYF.

CDR3 nucleotides: TGTGCCAGCATCGGACAGGGGCGGGAGACCCAGTACTTC. Its protein is CASIGQGRETQYF. The chain links TRBV6-1 to TRBJ2-5, with 9 bases that match TRBD1. This CDR3 is 13 amino acids long. The junction had 5 bases not matched to a gene; V was cut back by 7 bases and J by 5 bases. The V gene's germline CDR1 is MNHNS and CDR2 SASEGT.